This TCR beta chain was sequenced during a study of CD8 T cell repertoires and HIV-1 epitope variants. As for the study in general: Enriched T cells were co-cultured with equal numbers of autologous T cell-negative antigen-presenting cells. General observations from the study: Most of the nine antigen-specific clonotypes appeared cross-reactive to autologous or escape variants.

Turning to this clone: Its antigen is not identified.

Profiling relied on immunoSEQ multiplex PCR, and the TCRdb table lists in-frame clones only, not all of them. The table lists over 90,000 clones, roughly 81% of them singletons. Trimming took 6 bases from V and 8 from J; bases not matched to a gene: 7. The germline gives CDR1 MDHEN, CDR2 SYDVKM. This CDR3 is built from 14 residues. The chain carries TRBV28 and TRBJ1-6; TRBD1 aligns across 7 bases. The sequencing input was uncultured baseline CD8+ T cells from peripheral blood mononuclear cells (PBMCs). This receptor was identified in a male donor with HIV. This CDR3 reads CASRRQGDYSPLHF. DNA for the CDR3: TGTGCCAGCAGGCGACAGGGAGATTATTCACCCCTCCACTTT.